This T cell receptor beta chain was captured by sequencing in a study of T cell responses to AZD1222 COVID-19 vaccine. Repertoires were generated with immunoSEQ multiplex PCR, while TCRdb's copy carries only in-frame clones and drops some. The repertoire includes 30,000 to 35,000 clones, about 88% of them detected once, and 6.8% sits in the top ten. Between the trimmed V and J ends, which lost 6 bases and 0 bases, there was a span of 8 bases. CDR1 is MNHEY, CDR2 SVGAGI, per germline. This CDR3 has 13 amino acids. This TCR derives from an adult in good health. The source was peripheral blood, collected on day 0 of AZD1222 vaccination. J is TRBJ1-1 and V is TRBV6-5, with a possible D match to TRBD1 (5 bases). The CDR3 DNA sequence: TGTGCCAGCAGGGAGGGGATGAACACTGAAGCTTTCTTT. It translates to CASREGMNTEAFF.